Listed here is a single T cell receptor (beta chain). V lost 0 bases and J lost 2; bases outside the gene matches: 7. The CDR3 is made up of 18 amino acids. Germline CDR1 LGHDT, CDR2 YNNKEL (reference sequence). Original handling: Amplifying reference gene primers gave estimates of nucleated cell counts. Only in-frame clones appear in the TCRdb table, and some are missing; sequencing was by immunoSEQ multiplex PCR. For V, J and clone size, that table is used; D and trimming come from the DNA. The sample records 650,000 to 800,000 clones, 90% being singletons. This sample was taken from a study of blood T cell repertoires in COVID-19. Looking at the study overall: COVID-19 samples, acute and convalescent, were from the United States, Italy and Spain. T cells, B-cell-depleted T cells, or PBMCs provided the cDNA or gDNA that served as material.

Source material: peripheral blood. The chain carries TRBV3-1 (or the pseudogene TRBV3-2) and TRBJ2-1, with 10 bases aligning to TRBD2. This TCR came from a young woman with acute or convalescent COVID-19. As DNA, the CDR3 is TGTGCCAGCAGCCAAGATGTGGCTAGCGGGGGTCCCTACAATGAGCAGTTCTTC. Translating gives CASSQDVASGGPYNEQFF.